This TCR beta chain was profiled in a study of blood T cell repertoires in COVID-19. Study-wide background: From T cells, B-cell-depleted T cells, or PBMCs came the material, which was cDNA or gDNA.

Germline assignment: CDR1 SQVTM and CDR2 ANQGSEA. CDR3 length equals 12 residues. The ends lost 7 bases at V and 4 bases at J; junction bases unmatched: 4. Some clones are missing from TCRdb's copy, which holds only in-frame ones; the method was immunoSEQ multiplex PCR. The data hold about 360,000 clones, with around nine tenths observed a single time. The rearrangement uses TRBV29-1 and TRBJ2-3, with 8 bases that match TRBD1. Sequencing was carried out using peripheral blood. The source is a woman in her sixties or seventies with COVID-19, enrolled during active disease. The CDR3 is CSARGLADTQYF. CDR3 DNA sequence: TGCAGCGCCAGGGGGCTCGCAGATACGCAGTATTTT.